The present T cell receptor beta chain was sequenced within a study of cytomegalovirus exposure and HLA in healthy donors. On this clone: The antigen is not known.

Overall study results and limits: Earlier findings revealed that most TCR beta V segments proved productive either about 87% or about 30% of the time.

PCR involved 60 Vbeta and 13 Jbeta primers. Clones were read by immunoSEQ multiplex PCR, and TCRdb kept only the in-frame ones, dropping some. The top ten hold over 4% of the sample, which has approximately 110,000 clones, around 75% seen once. Germline CDR1 and CDR2: MDHEN and SYDVKM. The CDR3 sequence is 13 residues long. Trimming removed 6 bases at V and 7 bases at J, with 15 bases between. The TCR originated in a man aged 55 to 69 in good health and CMV-seropositive. Sequenced: PBMCs. The genes are TRBV28 and TRBJ1-2; unclear D gene. The CDR3 coding sequence is TGTGCCAGCAGCCCTCCGCTGGAGACTGGCTACACCTTC. It specifies CASSPPLETGYTF.